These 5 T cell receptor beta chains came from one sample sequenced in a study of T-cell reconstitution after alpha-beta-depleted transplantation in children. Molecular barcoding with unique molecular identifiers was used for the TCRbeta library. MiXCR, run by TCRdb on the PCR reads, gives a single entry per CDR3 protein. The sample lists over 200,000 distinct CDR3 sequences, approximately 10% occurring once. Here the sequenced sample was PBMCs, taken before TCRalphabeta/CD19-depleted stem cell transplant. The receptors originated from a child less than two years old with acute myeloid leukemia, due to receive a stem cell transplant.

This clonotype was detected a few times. CDR3 DNA sequence: TGTGCCAGCAGCTCCTCGAGGGACACTGAAGCTTTCTTT. This sequence encodes CASSSSRDTEAFF. V and J are TRBV11-3 and TRBJ1-1; D unresolved. V dropped 4 bases and J dropped 3 bases, with 9 bases sitting between them. Germline CDR1 is SGHNT and CDR2 is YENEEA. The length of the CDR3 is 13 residues.

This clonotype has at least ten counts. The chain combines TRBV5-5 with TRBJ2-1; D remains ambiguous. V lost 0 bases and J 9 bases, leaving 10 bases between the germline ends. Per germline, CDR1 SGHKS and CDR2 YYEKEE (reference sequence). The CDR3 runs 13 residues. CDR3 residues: CASSLEGKVEQFF. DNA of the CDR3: TGTGCCAGCAGCTTGGAGGGCAAAGTTGAGCAGTTCTTC.

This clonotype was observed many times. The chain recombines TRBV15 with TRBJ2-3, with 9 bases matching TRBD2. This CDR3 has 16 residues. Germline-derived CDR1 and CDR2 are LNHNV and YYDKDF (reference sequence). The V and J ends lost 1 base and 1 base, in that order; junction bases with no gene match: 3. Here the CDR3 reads CATSRVGTSRTDTQYF. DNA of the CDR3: TGTGCCACCAGCAGAGTGGGGACTAGCCGCACAGATACGCAGTATTTT.

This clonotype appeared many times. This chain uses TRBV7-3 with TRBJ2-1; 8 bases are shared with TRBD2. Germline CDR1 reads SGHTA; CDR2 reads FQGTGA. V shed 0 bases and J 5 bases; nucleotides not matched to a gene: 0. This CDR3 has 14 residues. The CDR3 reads CASSLTLADNEQFF. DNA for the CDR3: TGTGCCAGCAGCTTAACACTAGCGGACAATGAGCAGTTCTTC.

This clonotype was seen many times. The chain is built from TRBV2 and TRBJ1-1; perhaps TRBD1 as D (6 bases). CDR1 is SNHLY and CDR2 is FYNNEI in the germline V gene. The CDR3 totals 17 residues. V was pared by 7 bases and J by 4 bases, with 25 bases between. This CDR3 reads CASIGPTSSGVRTEAFF. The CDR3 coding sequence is TGTGCCAGCATAGGCCCCACCAGCTCAGGGGTCCGCACTGAAGCTTTCTTT.